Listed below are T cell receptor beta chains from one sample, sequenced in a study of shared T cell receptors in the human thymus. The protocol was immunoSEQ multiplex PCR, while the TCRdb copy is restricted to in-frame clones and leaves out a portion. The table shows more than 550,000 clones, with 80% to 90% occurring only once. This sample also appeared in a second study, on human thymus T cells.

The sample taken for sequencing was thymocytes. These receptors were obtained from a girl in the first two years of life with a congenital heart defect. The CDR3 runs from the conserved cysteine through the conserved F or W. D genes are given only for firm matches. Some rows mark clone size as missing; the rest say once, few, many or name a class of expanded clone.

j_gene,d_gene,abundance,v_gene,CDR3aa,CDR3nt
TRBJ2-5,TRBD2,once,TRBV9,CASSVEGGGARETQYF,TGTGCCAGCAGCGTAGAGGGCGGGGGGGCTAGGGAGACCCAGTACTTC
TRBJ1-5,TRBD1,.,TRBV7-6,CASSFGTGVSRPPYSNQPQHF,TGTGCCAGCAGCTTCGGGACAGGGGTATCTCGTCCCCCATATAGCAATCAGCCCCAGCATTTT
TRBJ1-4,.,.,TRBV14,CASSPSGSPTNEKLFF,TGTGCCAGCAGCCCTTCCGGGTCCCCAACTAATGAAAAACTGTTTTTT
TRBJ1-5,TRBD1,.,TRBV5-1,CASSPGTPTGKRQPQHF,TGCGCCAGCAGCCCCGGGACCCCGACAGGGAAGCGGCAGCCCCAGCATTTT
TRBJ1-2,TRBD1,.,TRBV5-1,CASSLEGGNGYTF,TGCGCCAGCAGCTTGGAAGGGGGCAATGGCTACACCTTC
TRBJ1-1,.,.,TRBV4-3,CASSQDRRTVMNTEAFF,TGCGCCAGCAGCCAAGATAGGAGGACAGTCATGAACACTGAAGCTTTCTTT
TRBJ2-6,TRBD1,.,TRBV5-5,CASSSNTTGNSGANVLTF,TGTGCCAGCAGCTCCAATACGACAGGGAACTCTGGGGCCAACGTCCTGACTTTC
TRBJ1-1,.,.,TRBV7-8,CASSKGSQEAFF,TGTGCCAGCAGCAAGGGGTCCCAAGAAGCTTTCTTT
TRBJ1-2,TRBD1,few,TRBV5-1,CASSLLYGQGSLVFNGYTF,TGCGCCAGCAGCTTGTTGTATGGACAGGGGTCCTTAGTATTCAATGGCTACACCTTC
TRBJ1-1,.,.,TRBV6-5,CASSLQENTEAFF,TGTGCCAGCAGTTTACAAGAAAACACTGAAGCTTTCTTT
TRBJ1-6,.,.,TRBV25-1,CASSVGGVGSPLHF,TGTGCCAGCAGTGTAGGAGGGGTTGGCTCACCCCTCCACTTT
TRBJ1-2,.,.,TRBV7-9,CASSLAGTGRGKGGYTF,TGTGCCAGCAGCTTAGCGGGAACAGGTCGCGGGAAAGGAGGCTACACCTTC
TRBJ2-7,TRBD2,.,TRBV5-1,CASNLAGGYEQYF,TGCGCCAGCAATCTAGCGGGGGGCTACGAGCAGTACTTC
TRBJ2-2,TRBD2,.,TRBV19,CASSLKGGTSGPLLNTGELFF,TGTGCCAGTAGTCTAAAAGGGGGGACTAGCGGTCCGCTCCTGAACACCGGGGAGCTGTTTTTT
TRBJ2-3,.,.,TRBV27,CASSSGRATDTQYF,TGTGCCAGCAGTTCTGGGAGAGCGACAGATACGCAGTATTTT